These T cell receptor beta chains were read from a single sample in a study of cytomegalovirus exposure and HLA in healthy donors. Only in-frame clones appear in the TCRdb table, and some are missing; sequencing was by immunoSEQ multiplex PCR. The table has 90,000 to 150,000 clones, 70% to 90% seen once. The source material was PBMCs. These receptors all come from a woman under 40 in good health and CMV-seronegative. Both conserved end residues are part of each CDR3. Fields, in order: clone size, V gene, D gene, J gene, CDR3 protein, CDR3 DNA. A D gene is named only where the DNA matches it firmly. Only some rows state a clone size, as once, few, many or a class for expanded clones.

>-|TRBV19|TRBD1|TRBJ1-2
CATRQGGNYGYTF
TGTGCCACACGACAGGGTGGTAACTATGGCTACACCTTC
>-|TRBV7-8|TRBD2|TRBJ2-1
CASSWGGNPYNEQFF
TGTGCCAGCAGCTGGGGGGGAAACCCCTACAATGAGCAGTTCTTC
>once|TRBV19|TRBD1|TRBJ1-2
CASRGTDFNYGYTF
TGTGCCAGTAGGGGGACAGACTTTAACTATGGCTACACCTTC
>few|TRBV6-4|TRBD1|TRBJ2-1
CASSASGTGGYNEQFF
TGTGCCAGCAGTGCATCCGGGACAGGGGGATACAATGAGCAGTTCTTC
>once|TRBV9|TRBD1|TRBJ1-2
CASSPSGQGMRSYGYTF
TGTGCCAGCAGCCCCTCGGGACAGGGGATGAGAAGCTATGGCTACACCTTC
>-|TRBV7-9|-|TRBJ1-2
CASSSRTGDYGYTF
TGTGCCAGCAGCAGTCGGACGGGAGACTATGGCTACACCTTC
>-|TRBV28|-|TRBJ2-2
CASSPRTGELFF
TGTGCCAGCAGTCCACGGACAGGGGAGCTGTTTTTT
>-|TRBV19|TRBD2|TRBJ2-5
CASSIRSSGGAETQYF
TGTGCCAGTAGTATAAGGTCTAGCGGGGGCGCAGAGACCCAGTACTTC
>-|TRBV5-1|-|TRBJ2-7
CASSLVANPTGEQYF
TGCGCCAGCAGCTTGGTAGCCAATCCGACTGGGGAGCAGTACTTC
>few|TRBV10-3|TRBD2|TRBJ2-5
CAISEKAGGPQETQYF
TGTGCCATCAGTGAGAAGGCGGGGGGGCCACAAGAGACCCAGTACTTC
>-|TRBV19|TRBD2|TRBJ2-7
CASSQSSGSYEQYF
TGTGCCAGTAGTCAGTCTAGCGGGTCCTACGAGCAGTACTTC
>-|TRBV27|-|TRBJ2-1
CASSSHGAGERNEQFF
TGTGCCAGCAGTTCCCACGGCGCAGGGGAAAGGAATGAGCAGTTCTTC
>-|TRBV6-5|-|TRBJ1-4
CASRVGTPLNEKLFF
TGTGCCAGCAGGGTGGGGACACCCTTAAATGAAAAACTGTTTTTT
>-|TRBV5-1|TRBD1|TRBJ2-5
CASSLEWVQGLPQQYF
TGCGCCAGCAGCTTGGAATGGGTACAGGGGCTCCCACAGCAGTACTTC
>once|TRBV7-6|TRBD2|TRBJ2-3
CASSLAGGGRADTQYF
TGTGCCAGCAGCCTAGCCGGGGGCGGGAGGGCAGATACGCAGTATTTT
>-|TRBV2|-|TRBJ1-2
CASKLFNYGYTF
TGTGCCAGCAAGCTGTTCAACTATGGCTACACCTTC
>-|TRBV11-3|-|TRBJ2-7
CASSRLDYEQYF
TGTGCCAGCAGCCGTTTAGACTACGAGCAGTACTTC
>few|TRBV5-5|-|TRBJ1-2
CATSPDSNYGYTF
TGTGCCACCTCCCCGGACAGTAACTATGGCTACACCTTC
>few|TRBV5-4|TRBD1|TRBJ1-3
CASSSGQGARGNTIYF
TGTGCCAGCAGCTCCGGACAGGGGGCTAGAGGAAACACCATATATTTT
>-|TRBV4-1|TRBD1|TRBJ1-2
CASSHPTGGSGYTF
TGCGCCAGCAGCCACCCAACAGGGGGCTCGGGCTACACCTTC
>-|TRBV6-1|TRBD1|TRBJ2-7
CASSELISTGPYEQYF
TGTGCCAGCAGTGAATTGATTTCGACAGGGCCCTACGAGCAGTACTTC
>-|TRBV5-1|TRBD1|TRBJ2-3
CASSPRGPASTDTQYF
TGCGCCAGCAGCCCCAGGGGGCCAGCCAGCACAGATACGCAGTATTTT
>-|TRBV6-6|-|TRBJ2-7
CASSYSARSYEQYF
TGTGCCAGCAGTTACTCGGCTAGATCGTACGAGCAGTACTTC
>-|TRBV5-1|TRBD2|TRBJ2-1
CASSWGLAGNNEQFF
TGCGCCAGCAGCTGGGGACTAGCGGGGAACAATGAGCAGTTCTTC
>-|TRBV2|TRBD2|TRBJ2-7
CASSPSGGSYEQYF
TGTGCCAGCAGTCCTAGCGGGGGTTCCTACGAGCAGTACTTC
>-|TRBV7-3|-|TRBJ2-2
CASSPTGTGELFF
TGTGCCAGCAGCCCAACGGGGACCGGGGAGCTGTTTTTT
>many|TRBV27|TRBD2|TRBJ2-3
CASTVWRGGTDTQYF
TGTGCCAGCACCGTCTGGCGGGGGGGCACAGATACGCAGTATTTT
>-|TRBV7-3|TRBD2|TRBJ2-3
CASSQGLAGAVDTQYF
TGTGCCAGCAGCCAAGGACTAGCGGGGGCAGTAGATACGCAGTATTTT
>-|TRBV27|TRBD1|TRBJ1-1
CASSLRGGQITEAFF
TGTGCCAGCAGTTTAAGAGGGGGCCAAATCACTGAAGCTTTCTTT
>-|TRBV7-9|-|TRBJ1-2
CASSYGGGGYTF
TGTGCCAGCAGTTACGGGGGAGGCGGCTACACCTTC
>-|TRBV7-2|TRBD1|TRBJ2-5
CASSLRRGPETQYF
TGTGCCAGCAGCTTAAGAAGGGGGCCAGAGACCCAGTACTTC
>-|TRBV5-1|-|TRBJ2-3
CASSLGGGRGTDTQYF
TGCGCCAGCAGCTTGGGCGGGGGCCGAGGGACAGATACGCAGTATTTT
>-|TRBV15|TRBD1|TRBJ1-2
CATSRGTGVNYGYTF
TGTGCCACCAGCAGAGGGACAGGGGTTAACTATGGCTACACCTTC
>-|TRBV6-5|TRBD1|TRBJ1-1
CASSSDRGQAEAFF
TGTGCCAGCAGTTCGGACAGGGGGCAAGCTGAAGCTTTCTTT
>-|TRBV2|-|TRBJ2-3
CASGHPSGTDTQYF
TGTGCCAGCGGACACCCCTCCGGCACAGATACGCAGTATTTT
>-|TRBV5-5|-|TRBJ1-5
CASSLEGGVSNQPQHF
TGTGCCAGCAGCTTGGAAGGAGGGGTTAGCAATCAGCCCCAGCATTTT
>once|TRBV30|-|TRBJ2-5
CAWTPREAGEGETQYF
TGTGCCTGGACCCCCCGCGAGGCAGGGGAAGGGGAGACCCAGTACTTC
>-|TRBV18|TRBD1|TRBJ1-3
CASSPMDRAGNTIYF
TGTGCCAGCTCACCCATGGACAGGGCGGGAAACACCATATATTTT
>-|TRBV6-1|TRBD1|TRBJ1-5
CASSAGGSNQPQHF
TGTGCCAGCAGTGCAGGGGGGAGCAATCAGCCCCAGCATTTT
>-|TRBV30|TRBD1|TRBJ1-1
CAWTINRDRLDTEAFF
TGTGCCTGGACCATTAACCGGGACAGGCTCGACACTGAAGCTTTCTTT
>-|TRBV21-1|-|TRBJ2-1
CASSAQQGLGSYNEQFF
TGTGCCAGCAGCGCGCAACAGGGTTTAGGCTCCTACAATGAGCAGTTCTTC
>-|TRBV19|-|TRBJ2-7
CASSIEWDPTGHYEQYF
TGTGCCAGTAGTATAGAATGGGACCCCACGGGACACTACGAGCAGTACTTC
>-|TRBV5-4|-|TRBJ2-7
CASGFGGTAAYEQYF
TGTGCCAGCGGCTTTGGCGGGACAGCAGCCTACGAGCAGTACTTC
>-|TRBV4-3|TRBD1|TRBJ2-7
CASSQEARGRYEQYF
TGCGCCAGCAGCCAAGAGGCCAGGGGGCGCTACGAGCAGTACTTC
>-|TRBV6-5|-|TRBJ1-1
CASRRTPDTEAFF
TGTGCCAGCCGTAGAACTCCCGACACTGAAGCTTTCTTT